These 30 T cell receptor beta chains came from one sample sequenced in a study of control samples from healthy donors and cancer patients. Assay: immunoSEQ multiplex PCR; the TCRdb copy retains only in-frame clones and omits some. The sample lists around 82,000 clones, about 91% occurring once. The specimen sequenced was blood. These receptors were taken from a man aged 50 to 59 in good health.

As for this clone: A junction end diverges from the germline sequence, so it may reflect a read error. The rearrangement uses TRBV29-1 and TRBJ2-3; tentative D call: TRBD2 (6 bases). CDR1 is SQVTM, CDR2 ANQGSEA, per germline. The CDR3 has 13 amino acids. The CDR3 DNA reads TGCAGCGCTGAACGGGGGACCACAGATACGCAGTATTTT. It translates to CSAERGTTDTQYF.

V is TRBV9 and J is TRBJ2-5, with TRBD2 identical over 12 bases. This CDR3 contains 16 residues. Germline CDR1 is SGDLS and CDR2 is YYNGEE. V trimming: 0 bases; J trimming: 5 bases; junction bases outside the gene matches: 5. CDR3: CASSVASGGAGETQYF. The CDR3 coding sequence is TGTGCCAGCAGCGTAGCTAGCGGGGGGGCCGGGGAGACCCAGTACTTC.

CDR3: CASSPQGPGETQYF. The CDR3 coding sequence is TGCGCCAGCAGCCCGCAGGGTCCGGGGGAGACCCAGTACTTC. The genes are TRBV5-1 and TRBJ2-5; D tentatively fits TRBD1 or TRBD2 (5 bases each). Between the trimmed V and J ends, which lost 4 bases and 5 bases, there was a span of 15 bases. The CDR3 has 14 residues. Germline V gives CDR1 SGHRS, CDR2 YFSETQ.

The V gene is TRBV27, the J gene TRBJ1-2; TRBD1 might be the D (6 bases). CDR3 length: 16 residues. Trimming pared 3 bases from V and 7 bases from J, leaving 21 bases between. Per the germline V gene, CDR1 is MNHEY and CDR2 is SMNVEV (reference sequence). The CDR3 is CASSFHGEQGGRGYTF. Written as DNA, the CDR3 is TGTGCCAGCAGTTTCCACGGAGAACAGGGAGGGCGTGGCTACACCTTC.

The genes are TRBV27 and TRBJ1-1; no firm D call. The CDR3 extends over 15 amino acids. Trimming took 7 bases from V and 1 from J, leaving 16 bases between them. Germline V gives CDR1 MNHEY, CDR2 SMNVEV (reference sequence). CDR3: CASTWIPYSNTEAFF. The CDR3 nucleotides read TGTGCCAGCACTTGGATCCCCTATTCGAACACTGAAGCTTTCTTT.

This clone appeared once. The V gene is TRBV6-5, the J gene TRBJ2-5, with D maybe TRBD2 (7 bases). This CDR3 spans 14 amino acids. V lost 5 bases, J lost 1 base, and 11 bases lay in between. Per germline, CDR1 MNHEY and CDR2 SVGAGI. CDR3: CASSLRGAQETQYF. The DNA of the CDR3 is TGTGCCAGCAGTCTCCGGGGGGCCCAAGAGACCCAGTACTTC.

The chain combines TRBV5-1 with TRBJ2-3; perhaps D is TRBD1 or TRBD2 (5 bases each). V lost 4 bases to trimming and J lost 0 bases, with 12 bases between them. CDR1 and CDR2 (germline): SGHRS, YFSETQ. The CDR3 is 15 amino acids. This CDR3 reads CASSRGGGSTDTQYF. Here the CDR3 DNA reads TGCGCCAGCAGCAGGGGTGGGGGTAGCACAGATACGCAGTATTTT.

The V and J genes are TRBV5-1 and TRBJ1-1; D not resolved. The V and J ends lost 0 bases and 2 bases respectively, with 11 bases between them. Germline CDR1 SGHRS, CDR2 YFSETQ. The CDR3 spans 15 residues. The DNA of the CDR3 is TGCGCCAGCAGCTTGGGTGGGATTGGAAACACTGAAGCTTTCTTT. Translated: CASSLGGIGNTEAFF. The complete variable domain, with remaining parts taken from reference TRBV5-1 and TRBJ1-1, reads KAGVTQTPRYLIKTRGQQVTLSCSPISGHRSVSWYQQTPGQGLQFLFEYFSETQRNKGNFPGRFSGRQFSNSRSEMNVSTLELGDSALYLCASSLGGIGNTEAFFGQGTRLTVV.

The V and J genes are TRBV18 and TRBJ2-1; 14 positions agree with TRBD2. The CDR3 has 15 amino acids. Unmatched junction bases numbered 6, after V lost 5 bases and J lost 9 bases. Germline CDR1 KGHSH, CDR2 LQKENI. Here the CDR3 reads CASSGTSGGSTEQFF. The CDR3 DNA is TGTGCCAGCTCAGGGACTAGCGGGGGATCTACTGAGCAGTTCTTC.

The chain combines TRBV7-2 with TRBJ2-1, with D possibly called TRBD1 or TRBD2 (5 bases each). The CDR3 consists of 14 residues. Germline CDR1 and CDR2: SGHTA and FQGNSA. Trimming removed 5 bases from V and 6 bases from J, with 14 bases in between. The DNA for the CDR3 is TGTGCCAGCAGCCCGGGACCGAACGGCAATGAGCAGTTCTTC. Protein: CASSPGPNGNEQFF.

The V and J genes are TRBV18 and TRBJ2-5; TRBD2 is a possible D gene (5 bases). CDR3 length: 14 amino acids. V was cut by 0 bases and J by 5 bases, with 10 bases left in between. The germline gives CDR1 KGHSH, CDR2 LQKENI. DNA of the CDR3: TGTGCCAGCTCACCACCGGAGGCTGGGGAGACCCAGTACTTC. The encoded protein is CASSPPEAGETQYF.

The genes are TRBV6-6 and TRBJ1-3; D gene ambiguous. Germline V gives CDR1 MNHNY, CDR2 SVGAGI (reference sequence). The length of the CDR3 is 14 residues. V lost 7 bases to trimming and J lost 3 bases, with 13 bases between them. The CDR3 nucleotides read TGTGCCAGCACTACTGGTAGACTTGGAAACACCATATATTTT. Translation gives CASTTGRLGNTIYF.

This clone was seen only once. The CDR3 reads CASSLGRDPGIYEQYF. The DNA for the CDR3 is TGTGCCAGCAGCTTAGGGCGGGACCCAGGGATATACGAGCAGTACTTC. This sequence joins TRBV7-9 and TRBJ2-7; maybe TRBD2 (6 bases). This CDR3 spans 16 amino acids. From germline, CDR1 is SEHNR and CDR2 FQNEAQ (reference sequence). Trimming cost V 1 base and J 4 bases, with 17 bases left between them.

The CDR3 DNA reads TGTGCCAGCAGTGAAGCCGGGACACAGAACAATGAGCAGTTCTTC. Its protein product is CASSEAGTQNNEQFF. The chain joins TRBV2 to TRBJ2-1; D possibly corresponds to TRBD1 (6 bases). This CDR3 is 15 amino acids long. The ends were cut back, 0 bases at V and 5 bases at J, with 11 bases in the middle. Germline CDR1 is SNHLY and CDR2 is FYNNEI.

The V and J genes are TRBV30 and TRBJ1-2; D remains ambiguous. The germline gives CDR1 GTSNPN, CDR2 SVGIG (reference sequence). The CDR3 spans 15 residues. Trimming took off 1 base at V and 5 bases at J, with 17 bases between the two ends. In nucleotides, the CDR3 is TGTGCCTGGAGTGGGGAACCTGCGTTAGGGTATGGCTACACCTTC. This sequence encodes CAWSGEPALGYGYTF.

The chain carries TRBV5-3 and TRBJ2-4, with 11 bases that match TRBD2. TRBV5-3 is an open reading frame, and its role is uncertain. Trimming removed 0 bases from V and 0 bases from J; junction bases left unmatched: 14. The CDR3 length is 21 residues. This chain's CDR3 is CARSLAPASGGRLLAKNIQYF. The CDR3 DNA sequence: TGTGCCAGAAGCTTGGCCCCGGCTAGCGGGGGGCGACTTCTAGCCAAAAACATTCAGTACTTC.

As to this clone: The sample holds other DNA sequences that translate to the same CDR3. The chain combines TRBV5-1 with TRBJ2-7; D call uncertain. This CDR3 region has 13 residues. CDR1 is SGHRS and CDR2 is YFSETQ in the germline V gene. With 0 bases removed from V and 2 bases from J, the gap between germline ends came to 6 bases. The CDR3 here is CASSLEVAYEQYF. DNA for the CDR3: TGCGCCAGCAGCTTGGAGGTAGCCTACGAGCAGTACTTC.

This clone appeared a single time. The V call is TRBV4-2, the J call TRBJ1-1; no reliable D call. V was clipped by 0 bases and J by 1 base, with 9 bases between them. CDR3 size: 15 residues. Germline values: CDR1 LGHNA, CDR2 YNFKEQ. The DNA for the CDR3 is TGTGCCAGCAGCCAAGAATGGCGACAGAACACTGAAGCTTTCTTT. As protein: CASSQEWRQNTEAFF.

The chain recombines TRBV3-1 (or the pseudogene TRBV3-2) with TRBJ1-4; possible D gene TRBD1, 6 bases. This CDR3 is 15 amino acids long. Trimming removed 2 bases at V and 8 bases at J, with 15 bases between. Per germline, CDR1 LGHDT and CDR2 YNNKEL (reference sequence). CDR3 sequence reads: CASSQRPRGLEKLFF. CDR3 DNA sequence: TGTGCCAGCAGCCAACGACCCAGGGGATTAGAAAAACTGTTTTTT.

V usage is TRBV5-4 and J usage is TRBJ1-6; TRBD1 matches 7 bases. Per germline, CDR1 SGHNT and CDR2 YYREEE (reference sequence). This CDR3 has 16 amino acids. V lost 5 bases, J lost 7 bases, and 12 bases stayed unmatched. The CDR3 nucleotides read TGTGCCAGCAGTCAATGGGGAAACAGGGGCAATTCACCCCTCCACTTT. Protein: CASSQWGNRGNSPLHF. Drawing the rest from reference TRBV5-4 and TRBJ1-6, the complete variable domain is ETGVTQSPTHLIKTRGQQVTLRCSSQSGHNTVSWYQQALGQGPQFIFQYYREEENGRGNFPPRFSGLQFPNYSSELNVNALELDDSALYLCASSQWGNRGNSPLHFGNGTRLTVT.

The J gene is TRBJ1-2, the V gene TRBV6-5; 7 bases are shared with TRBD1. Losses at the gene ends were 4 bases for V and 8 bases for J; bases not matched to a gene: 10. Germline CDR1 reads MNHEY; CDR2 reads SVGAGI. This CDR3 contains 14 residues. CDR3 sequence: CASSSLGQGGGYTF. DNA of the CDR3: TGTGCCAGCAGTTCCCTAGGGCAGGGGGGCGGCTACACCTTC.

The chain combines TRBV4-1 with TRBJ1-2, with 9 bases aligning to TRBD1. V shed 2 bases, J shed 4 bases, and the junction held 5 bases outside the gene matches. The germline gives CDR1 MGHRA, CDR2 YSYEKL. The CDR3 length is 15 residues. The CDR3 region is CASSQTGGPSYGYTF. The CDR3 DNA is TGCGCCAGCAGCCAAACAGGGGGCCCCTCCTATGGCTACACCTTC.

This chain joins TRBV2 and TRBJ1-4; D is perhaps TRBD1 (5 bases). Between the trimmed V and J ends, which lost 5 bases and 8 bases, there was a span of 12 bases. There are 13 residues in the CDR3. CDR1 is SNHLY and CDR2 is FYNNEI in the germline V gene. The CDR3 nucleotides read TGTGCCAGCAGTTACCCCCGGGGGGAAAAACTGTTTTTT. This sequence encodes CASSYPRGEKLFF. Drawing the rest from reference TRBV2 and TRBJ1-4, the complete variable domain is EPEVTQTPSHQVTQMGQEVILRCVPISNHLYFYWYRQILGQKVEFLVSFYNNEISEKSEIFDDQFSVERPDGSNFTLKIRSTKLEDSAMYFCASSYPRGEKLFFGSGTQLSVL.

The chain uses TRBV6-4 and TRBJ2-2; 10 bases match TRBD2. The CDR3 is 18 residues long. Germline V gene lookup returns CDR1 MRHNA and CDR2 SNTAGT. Trimming removed 5 bases from V and 0 bases from J; junction bases left unmatched: 9. The CDR3 is CASSKKLAGKPNTGELFF. The CDR3 region has the DNA TGTGCCAGCAGTAAAAAACTAGCGGGGAAACCGAACACCGGGGAGCTGTTTTTT.

The gene calls are TRBV7-9 and TRBJ1-2; D uncertain. Trimming cost V 1 base and J 1 base, with 7 bases left between them. The CDR3 length is 14 residues. CDR1 is SEHNR, CDR2 FQNEAQ, per germline (reference sequence). DNA for the CDR3: TGTGCCAGCAGCTTAGTCCCTGGTAACTATGGCTACACCTTC. Protein: CASSLVPGNYGYTF.

This chain links TRBV9 with TRBJ1-1; a possible D gene is TRBD1 (5 bases). The CDR3 loop spans 16 amino acids. Between the trimmed V and J ends, which lost 3 bases and 3 bases, there was a span of 18 bases. Germline V gene data show CDR1 as SGDLS and CDR2 as YYNGEE. CDR3 loop: CASSGGSPLPHTEAFF. CDR3 bases: TGTGCCAGCAGCGGGGGGTCTCCCCTACCTCACACTGAAGCTTTCTTT.

The chain couples TRBV7-2 to TRBJ2-7; 7 bases line up with TRBD2. Germline loops: CDR1 SGHTA, CDR2 FQGNSA. Unmatched junction bases numbered 9, after V lost 1 base and J lost 0 bases. This CDR3 comprises 17 residues. The CDR3 spells CASSLVGLAGVSYEQYF. In DNA, the CDR3 is TGTGCCAGCAGCTTAGTAGGTCTGGCGGGGGTCTCCTACGAGCAGTACTTC.

The V call is TRBV3-1 (or the pseudogene TRBV3-2), the J call TRBJ2-7, with 9 bases lining up with TRBD2. The germline CDR1 and CDR2 sequences are LGHDT and YNNKEL (reference sequence). The CDR3 is 12 residues long. Unmatched junction bases numbered 1, after V lost 3 bases and J lost 7 bases. The CDR3 spells CASSHGLAEQYF. Written as DNA, the CDR3 is TGTGCCAGCAGCCACGGACTAGCGGAGCAGTACTTC.

This sequence joins TRBV13 and TRBJ1-5, with D tentatively TRBD1 (6 bases). V shed 10 bases and J shed 14 bases, with 9 bases lying between them. The CDR3 spans 8 residues. Germline CDR1 and CDR2: PRHDT and FYEKMQ (reference sequence). CDR3 sequence: CATGEKHF. Written as DNA, the CDR3 is TGTGCCACAGGGGAGAAGCATTTT. Using reference TRBV13 and TRBJ1-5 for the parts outside the CDR3, the full variable domain is AAGVIQSPRHLIKEKRETATLKCYPIPRHDTVYWYQQGPGQDPQFLISFYEKMQSDKGSIPDRFSAQQFSDYHSELNMSSLELGDSALYFCATGEKHFGDGTRLSIL.

The chain couples TRBV5-4 to TRBJ1-2, with D hard to call. V shed 2 bases and J shed 1 base, with 9 bases lying between them. This CDR3 spans 14 amino acids. Germline values: CDR1 SGHNT, CDR2 YYREEE (reference sequence). The CDR3 reads CASSFEGFNYGYTF. The CDR3 DNA follows: TGTGCCAGCAGCTTCGAGGGATTTAACTATGGCTACACCTTC.